Presented here are 11 T cell receptor beta chains from one specimen sequenced in a study of blood T cell repertoires in COVID-19. Produced via immunoSEQ multiplex PCR; TCRdb's table is partial and in-frame only. Among over 150,000 clones listed, around three quarters were seen once. Sample: peripheral blood. The receptors derive from a man aged 55 to 70 with acute or convalescent COVID-19.

This clone has just a few counts. This chain uses TRBV7-2 with TRBJ2-1; 7 nucleotides agree with TRBD2. CDR3 length: 14 amino acids. The V and J ends lost 4 bases and 8 bases, in that order; junction bases with no gene match: 8. Per the germline V gene, CDR1 is SGHTA and CDR2 is FQGNSA. The CDR3 nucleotides read TGTGCCAGCAGCTCCCCATGGACTAGGCATGAGCAGTTCTTC. Amino acids: CASSSPWTRHEQFF.

The rearrangement links TRBV6-6 to TRBJ1-1; no reliable D call. The length of the CDR3 is 14 residues. V lost 6 bases, J lost 1 base, and 12 bases lay in between. Germline V gene lookup returns CDR1 MNHNY and CDR2 SVGAGI (reference sequence). The CDR3 here is CASSLWLWNTEAFF. In nucleotides, the CDR3 is TGTGCCAGCAGCTTGTGGCTCTGGAACACTGAAGCTTTCTTT.

This chain uses TRBV10-3 with TRBJ2-7, with TRBD2 as a possible D gene (6 bases). Germline V gene lookup returns CDR1 ENHRY and CDR2 SYGVKD. The CDR3 consists of 15 residues. Trimming pared 0 bases from V and 4 bases from J, leaving 13 bases between. The CDR3, as DNA: TGTGCCATCAGTGAGTCGGGGGGTAGAAGGTACGAGCAGTACTTC. Its protein is CAISESGGRRYEQYF.

The chain combines TRBV6-1 with TRBJ2-5; D perhaps matches TRBD2 (7 bases). The length of the CDR3 is 18 residues. Germline V CDR1 and CDR2: MNHNS, SASEGT. V dropped 1 base and J dropped 2 bases, with 20 bases sitting between them. The CDR3 sequence is CASSEVRIGGPRQETQYF. Written as DNA, the CDR3 is TGTGCCAGCAGTGAAGTTAGGATCGGGGGGCCTAGGCAAGAGACCCAGTACTTC.

This sequence joins TRBV5-8 and TRBJ1-5; D unresolved. CDR3 size: 14 residues. CDR1 is SGHTS and CDR2 is YDEGEE in the germline V gene. V dropped 1 base and J dropped 1 base, with 6 bases sitting between them. The CDR3 nucleotides are TGTGCCAGCAGCTTGTACACGAGCAATCAGCCCCAGCATTTT. Its protein is CASSLYTSNQPQHF.

This clone was found a few times. This CDR3 is CASSPIQQNYGYTF. For the CDR3, the DNA is TGTGCCAGCAGTCCTATACAGCAGAACTATGGCTACACCTTC. The rearrangement uses TRBV4-2 and TRBJ1-2; D remains ambiguous. Trimming pared 6 bases from V and 2 bases from J, leaving 13 bases between. The CDR3 spans 14 residues. CDR1 LGHNA and CDR2 YNFKEQ come from the germline V gene.

This chain uses TRBV21-1 with TRBJ2-1; the D call of TRBD1 is as the table states it, not checked on the DNA. TRBV21-1 is annotated as a pseudogene. This CDR3 comprises 16 residues. The CDR3 bases are TGTGCCAGCAGCAAAGAAGCAACAGGGCCCTACAATGAGCAGTTCTTC. Encoded protein: CASSKEATGPYNEQFF.

This chain connects TRBV6-2 or TRBV6-3 to TRBJ2-2, with D possibly being TRBD1 (5 bases). Trimming removed 1 base at V and 4 bases at J, with 10 bases between. Germline V CDR1 and CDR2: MNHEY, SVGEGT. The CDR3 length is 15 residues. CDR3 nucleotides: TGTGCCAGCAGTTACTTGGGGCGAGGCACCGGGGAGCTGTTTTTT. Its protein product is CASSYLGRGTGELFF.

The rearrangement links TRBV3-1 (or the pseudogene TRBV3-2) to TRBJ2-2, with 7 bases matching TRBD1. V dropped 3 bases and J dropped 5; count of bases not matched to a gene: 12. This CDR3 comprises 17 residues. CDR1 and CDR2 (germline): LGHDT, YNNKEL (reference sequence). For the CDR3, the DNA is TGTGCCAGCAGCCATGACCGGACAGTCAGGGGGACCGGGGAGCTGTTTTTT. This codes for CASSHDRTVRGTGELFF.

V usage is TRBV19 and J usage is TRBJ2-5, with 14 bases that match TRBD2. The CDR3 totals 15 residues. Germline CDR1 reads LNHDA; CDR2 reads SQIVND (reference sequence). V shed 5 bases, J shed 5 bases, and the junction held 4 bases outside the gene matches. CDR3 sequence reads: CASSETSGGAETQYF. DNA of the CDR3: TGTGCCAGTAGTGAGACTAGCGGGGGGGCTGAGACCCAGTACTTC.

The chain recombines TRBV5-1 with TRBJ1-2; TRBD1 matches 11 bases. J was trimmed by 8 bases and V by 4 bases; bases with no gene match: 7. Per the germline V gene, CDR1 is SGHRS and CDR2 is YFSETQ. The CDR3 spans 14 residues. The CDR3 spells CASSQGQGALGYTF. CDR3 in DNA: TGCGCCAGCAGCCAAGGACAGGGGGCTTTGGGCTACACCTTC. The whole variable domain, remainder taken from reference TRBV5-1 and TRBJ1-2, is KAGVTQTPRYLIKTRGQQVTLSCSPISGHRSVSWYQQTPGQGLQFLFEYFSETQRNKGNFPGRFSGRQFSNSRSEMNVSTLELGDSALYLCASSQGQGALGYTFGSGTRLTVV.